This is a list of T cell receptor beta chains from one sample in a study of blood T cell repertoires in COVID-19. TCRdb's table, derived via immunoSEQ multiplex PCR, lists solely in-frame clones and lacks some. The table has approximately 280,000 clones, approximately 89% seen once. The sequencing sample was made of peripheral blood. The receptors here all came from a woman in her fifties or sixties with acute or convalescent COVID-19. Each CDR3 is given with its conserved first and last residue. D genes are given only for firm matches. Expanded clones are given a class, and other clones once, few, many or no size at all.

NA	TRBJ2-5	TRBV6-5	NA	TGTGCCAGCACCGAAAGGGGCGAGACCCAGTACTTC	CASTERGETQYF
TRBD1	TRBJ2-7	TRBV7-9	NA	TGTGCCAGCAGTTCCCGGGACAGTTACGAGCAGTACTTC	CASSSRDSYEQYF
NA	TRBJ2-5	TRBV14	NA	TGTGCCAGCAGCCAATCCGCAGGGTGGGAGACCCAGTACTTC	CASSQSAGWETQYF
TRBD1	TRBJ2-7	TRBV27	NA	TGTGCCAGCAGTTCCCCGGGGGTCGGGACAGGGGGCGAGCAGTACTTC	CASSSPGVGTGGEQYF
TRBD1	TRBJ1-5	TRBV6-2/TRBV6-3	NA	TGTGCCAGCAGTTACTCGGACAGGGGGACCCATCAGCCCCAGCATTTT	CASSYSDRGTHQPQHF
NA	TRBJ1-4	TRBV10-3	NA	TGTGCCATCAGTGAACAGCTTAATGAAAAACTGTTTTTT	CAISEQLNEKLFF
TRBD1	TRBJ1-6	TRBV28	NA	TGTGCCAGCAGTTTACAGACAGGGAATAATTCACCCCTCCACTTT	CASSLQTGNNSPLHF
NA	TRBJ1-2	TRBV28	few	TGTGCCAGCAGTTTTAGGGGAAACGGCTACACCTTC	CASSFRGNGYTF
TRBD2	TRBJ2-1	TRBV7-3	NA	TGTGCCAGCAGCTTAATGTCTAGCGGGGGGAGCTCCTACAATGAGCAGTTCTTC	CASSLMSSGGSSYNEQFF
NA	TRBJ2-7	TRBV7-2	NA	TGTGCCAGCAGTTATGCGATTTTTACCTACGAGCAGTACTTC	CASSYAIFTYEQYF
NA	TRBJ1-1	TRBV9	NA	TGTGCCAGCAGCGCAGGGCTAGCGGACACTGAAGCTTTCTTT	CASSAGLADTEAFF
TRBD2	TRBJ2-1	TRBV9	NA	TGTGCCAGCAGCACCAGACTAGCGGGGCACAATGAGCAGTTCTTC	CASSTRLAGHNEQFF
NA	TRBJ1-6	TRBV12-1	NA	TGTGCCAGCAGCTTTTTGGCGGAAAATTCACCCCTCCACTTT	CASSFLAENSPLHF
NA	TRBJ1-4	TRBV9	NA	TGTGCCAGCAGCGGTGATGCCAGGACTAATGAAAAACTGTTTTTT	CASSGDARTNEKLFF
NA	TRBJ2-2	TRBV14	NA	TGTGCCAGCAGCCAGAGAGACAGGAACACCGGGGAGCTGTTTTTT	CASSQRDRNTGELFF
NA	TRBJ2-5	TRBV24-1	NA	TGTGCCACCAGTGATAGGGGCCGGCAAGAGACCCAGTACTTC	CATSDRGRQETQYF
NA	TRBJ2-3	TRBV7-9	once	TGTGCCAGCAGCTTAGGGGTCGGGGGCACAGATACGCAGTATTTT	CASSLGVGGTDTQYF
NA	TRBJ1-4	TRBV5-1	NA	TGCGCCAGCAGGGCAGATGAAAAACTGTTTTTT	CASRADEKLFF
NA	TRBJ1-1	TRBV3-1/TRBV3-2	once	TGTGCCAGCAGCCAGACATCTTTGAACACTGAAGCTTTCTTT	CASSQTSLNTEAFF
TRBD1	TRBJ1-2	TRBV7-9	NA	TGTGCCAGCAGCCCGAGCCGGGACAGCCTACTCTATGGCTACACCTTC	CASSPSRDSLLYGYTF
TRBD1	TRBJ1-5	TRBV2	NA	TGTGCCAGCAGAAGACAGGGGAATCAGCCCCAGCATTTT	CASRRQGNQPQHF
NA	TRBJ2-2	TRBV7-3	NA	TGTGCCAGCCTGGGAGGGGGGGCTACGAACACCGGGGAGCTGTTTTTT	CASLGGGATNTGELFF
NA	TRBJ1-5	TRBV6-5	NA	TGTGCCAGCAAGATGACAGGTTATAGCAATCAGCCCCAGCATTTT	CASKMTGYSNQPQHF
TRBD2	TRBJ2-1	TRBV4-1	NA	TGCGCCAGCAGCTTACTAGCGGAGGGGTATGAGCAGTTCTTC	CASSLLAEGYEQFF
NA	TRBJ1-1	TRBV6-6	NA	TGTGCCAGCAGCTCCGGGGGGGCGGGGGACACTGAAGCTTTCTTT	CASSSGGAGDTEAFF
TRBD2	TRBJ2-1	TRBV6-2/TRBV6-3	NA	TGTGCCAGCAGTTACTCTTGGACTAGCGGGAGGGTGGGTAACGAGCAGTTCTTC	CASSYSWTSGRVGNEQFF